These 19 T cell receptor beta chains were sequenced from one sample in a study of shared clonotypes between healthy human individuals. The assay was immunoSEQ multiplex PCR, and TCRdb's table has in-frame clones only and misses some. The sample contains under 2,500,000 clones, 95% of which appear only once. The specimen was naive CD4+ T cells sorted from blood. The subset is: CD45RA+ positively selected. These receptors came from a man aged 18 to 30 in good health.

V and J are TRBV27 and TRBJ1-5; the D is unclear. Trimming left V 0 bases short and J 2 bases short, with 11 bases between. Germline V CDR1 and CDR2: MNHEY, SMNVEV (reference sequence). The CDR3 has 16 amino acids. This CDR3 reads CASSLSTQWGNQPQHF. CDR3 DNA sequence: TGTGCCAGCAGTTTATCGACCCAATGGGGCAATCAGCCCCAGCATTTT.

The rearrangement uses TRBV5-4 and TRBJ2-7; the match to TRBD2 covers 13 bases. Unmatched junction bases numbered 9, after V lost 4 bases and J lost 2 bases. The germline V gene encodes CDR1 SGHNT and CDR2 YYREEE (reference sequence). This CDR3 contains 17 residues. The CDR3 DNA reads TGTGCCAGCAGCGTCCAAGCCGGGACTAGCGGGGCCTACGAGCAGTACTTC. Its protein is CASSVQAGTSGAYEQYF.

The chain recombines TRBV28 with TRBJ2-2; D is unclear. The germline V gene encodes CDR1 MDHEN and CDR2 SYDVKM. V was trimmed by 1 base and J by 5 bases, leaving 11 bases between them. The CDR3 consists of 15 residues. The CDR3 protein is CASSLFRAVTGELFF. CDR3 DNA sequence: TGTGCCAGCAGTTTATTCCGGGCTGTAACCGGGGAGCTGTTTTTT. Based on the CDR3 plus reference TRBV28 and TRBJ2-2, the full variable domain is DVKVTQSSRYLVKRTGEKVFLECVQDMDHENMFWYRQDPGLGLRLIYFSYDVKMKEKGDIPEGYSVSREKKERFSLILESASTNQTSMYLCASSLFRAVTGELFFGEGSRLTVL.

This chain joins TRBV11-2 and TRBJ1-1; no firm D call. Germline V CDR1 and CDR2: SGHAT, FQNNGV. Trimming removed 4 bases from V and 1 base from J, with 7 bases in between. The CDR3 runs to 13 residues. The CDR3 loop is CASSSPENTEAFF. The CDR3 DNA reads as TGTGCCAGCAGCTCCCCGGAGAACACTGAAGCTTTCTTT.

The V call is TRBV5-6, the J call TRBJ2-7; TRBD1 aligns across 7 bases. V dropped 3 bases and J dropped 2; count of bases not matched to a gene: 5. Per germline, CDR1 SGHDT and CDR2 YYEEEE. This CDR3 region has 14 residues. The CDR3 here is CASSSDRYPYEQYF. CDR3 nucleotide sequence: TGTGCCAGCAGCTCGGACAGGTATCCCTACGAGCAGTACTTC.

The V call is TRBV6-6, the J call TRBJ1-4; D is ambiguous. CDR3 length: 11 residues. Per the germline V gene, CDR1 is MNHNY and CDR2 is SVGAGI (reference sequence). V was pared by 6 bases and J by 8 bases, with 7 bases between. The CDR3 region is CASRSREKLFF. In DNA, the CDR3 is TGTGCCAGCAGATCGAGAGAAAAACTGTTTTTT.

V usage is TRBV27 and J usage is TRBJ2-7, with D tentatively TRBD2 (5 bases). This CDR3 has 14 amino acids. With 5 bases removed from V and 1 base from J, the gap between germline ends came to 12 bases. From germline, CDR1 is MNHEY and CDR2 SMNVEV (reference sequence). The chain's CDR3 is CASSRRGSSYEQYF. The CDR3 nucleotides are TGTGCCAGCAGTCGCCGGGGAAGTTCCTACGAGCAGTACTTC.

Concerning this clone: One end of the junction fails to match germline, which may point to a read error. The V call is TRBV7-7, the J call TRBJ1-5; 8 bases agree with TRBD1. The germline V gene has CDR1 SSHAT and CDR2 FNYEAQ (reference sequence). This CDR3 is 20 amino acids long. The CDR3 bases are TGTGCTAGCAGCTTAGCTCCGACAGGGGTCCATGTATATAGCAATCAGCCCCAGCATTTT. Amino acid sequence: CASSLAPTGVHVYSNQPQHF. Using reference TRBV7-7 and TRBJ1-5 for the parts outside the CDR3, the full variable domain is GAGVSQSPRYKVTKRGQDVTLRCDPISSHATLYWYQQALGQGPEFLTYFNYEAQPDKSGLPSDRFSAERPEGSISTLTIQRTEQRDSAMYRCASSLAPTGVHVYSNQPQHFGDGTRLSIL.

This clone was seen a few times. The sample contains more than one DNA sequence encoding this CDR3. The chain combines TRBV5-1 with TRBJ2-5; 10 nucleotides match TRBD1. CDR1 is SGHRS and CDR2 is YFSETQ in the germline V gene. The CDR3 contains 15 residues. The V and J ends lost 0 bases and 4 bases, in that order; junction bases with no gene match: 3. DNA for the CDR3: TGCGCCAGCAGCTTGGCCGGACAGGGGGGAGAGACCCAGTACTTC. Amino acids: CASSLAGQGGETQYF.

Of note for this clone: This sample also contains other DNA sequences that code for the same CDR3. The CDR3 DNA sequence: TGTGCCAGCTCACTAACCCTCGGGGAAAAACTGTTTTTT. It codes for CASSLTLGEKLFF. V gene TRBV18 combines with J gene TRBJ1-4; D is uncertain. CDR3 size: 13 residues. Trimming shortened V by 4 bases and J by 8 bases, and 11 bases separated the two germline ends. From germline, CDR1 is KGHSH and CDR2 LQKENI.

V is TRBV7-8 and J is TRBJ2-5, with a weak D call TRBD2 (7 bases). The germline V gene encodes CDR1 SGHVS and CDR2 FQNEAQ. Trimming took 5 bases from V and 1 from J, leaving 17 bases between them. The CDR3 spans 16 residues. The CDR3 protein is CASSLNGGGLQETQYF. Written as DNA, the CDR3 is TGTGCCAGCAGCCTGAACGGCGGGGGCCTCCAAGAGACCCAGTACTTC. The full variable domain, rest sourced from reference TRBV7-8 and TRBJ2-5, is GAGVSQSPRYKVAKRGQDVALRCDPISGHVSLFWYQQALGQGPEFLTYFQNEAQLDKSGLPSDRFFAERPEGSVSTLKIQRTQQEDSAVYLCASSLNGGGLQETQYFGPGTRLLVL.

The V call is TRBV18, the J call TRBJ2-5; D call uncertain. Trimming stripped 2 bases from V and 5 bases from J, with 9 bases between. This CDR3 is built from 13 residues. Germline values: CDR1 KGHSH, CDR2 LQKENI. The CDR3 region has the DNA TGTGCCAGCTCACCAGCCCTTGGGGAGACCCAGTACTTC. It translates to CASSPALGETQYF.

V is TRBV5-4 and J is TRBJ2-3, with TRBD1 matching 8 bases. Germline assignment: CDR1 SGHNT and CDR2 YYREEE (reference sequence). The CDR3 runs to 15 residues. V lost 6 bases, J lost 3 bases, and 9 bases stayed unmatched. In DNA, the CDR3 is TGTGCCAGCACCAAGGGGACAGGAAAAACAGATACGCAGTATTTT. Its protein is CASTKGTGKTDTQYF.

The chain couples TRBV27 to TRBJ2-2; tentatively, D is TRBD1 or TRBD2 (5 bases each). Germline-derived CDR1 and CDR2 are MNHEY and SMNVEV (reference sequence). Trimming shortened V by 3 bases and J by 4 bases, and 18 bases separated the two germline ends. This CDR3 contains 17 residues. CDR3 nucleotides: TGTGCCAGCAGTTTCAGGACCCTCGTGAGGGGCACCGGGGAGCTGTTTTTT. Translation: CASSFRTLVRGTGELFF.

This clone was counted a single time. This rearrangement joins TRBV28 to TRBJ1-2; 9 nucleotides align to TRBD1. This CDR3 has 13 amino acids. Germline V gene lookup returns CDR1 MDHEN and CDR2 SYDVKM. Trimming cost V 6 bases and J 8 bases; bases outside gene matches: 7. The CDR3 is CASSRDRGIGYTF. As DNA, the CDR3 is TGTGCCAGCAGCCGAGACAGGGGGATAGGCTACACCTTC.

In its sample, this clone was seen once. V is TRBV6-5 and J is TRBJ1-2, with 7 positions matching TRBD1. The CDR3 extends over 15 amino acids. V lost 2 bases to trimming and J lost 6 bases; unmatched junction nucleotides: 9. CDR1 is MNHEY and CDR2 is SVGAGI in the germline V gene. CDR3 amino acids: CASSYVDREGHGYTF. DNA for the CDR3: TGTGCCAGCAGTTACGTCGACAGGGAGGGCCATGGCTACACCTTC.

V usage is TRBV4-1 and J usage is TRBJ2-3, with TRBD1 identical over 8 bases. Germline V lookup: CDR1 MGHRA, CDR2 YSYEKL. The length of the CDR3 is 18 residues. V was pared by 4 bases and J by 0 bases, with 12 bases of the junction left unmatched. CDR3 bases: TGCGCCAGCAGCCCGAGAGGGGACAGGACCTCTAGCACAGATACGCAGTATTTT. This gives the protein CASSPRGDRTSSTDTQYF.

The CDR3 DNA follows: TGTGCCAGCAGCCCTACGGGGGTACAGCCCCAGCATTTT. It translates to CASSPTGVQPQHF. The chain carries TRBV6-5 and TRBJ1-5; D may be TRBD1 (5 bases). Between the trimmed V and J ends, which lost 6 bases and 7 bases, there was a span of 13 bases. The CDR3 is 13 amino acids. Per germline, CDR1 MNHEY and CDR2 SVGAGI.

Worth noting for this clone: The same CDR3 can be traced to other DNA sequences in this sample. The rearrangement joins TRBV10-3 to TRBJ1-5; D not certain. CDR1 ENHRY and CDR2 SYGVKD come from the germline V gene. V was clipped by 0 bases and J by 3 bases, with 9 bases between them. The CDR3 sequence is 15 residues long. DNA for the CDR3: TGTGCCATCAGTGAGTCTGGAGGGAACAATCAGCCCCAGCATTTT. It translates to CAISESGGNNQPQHF.